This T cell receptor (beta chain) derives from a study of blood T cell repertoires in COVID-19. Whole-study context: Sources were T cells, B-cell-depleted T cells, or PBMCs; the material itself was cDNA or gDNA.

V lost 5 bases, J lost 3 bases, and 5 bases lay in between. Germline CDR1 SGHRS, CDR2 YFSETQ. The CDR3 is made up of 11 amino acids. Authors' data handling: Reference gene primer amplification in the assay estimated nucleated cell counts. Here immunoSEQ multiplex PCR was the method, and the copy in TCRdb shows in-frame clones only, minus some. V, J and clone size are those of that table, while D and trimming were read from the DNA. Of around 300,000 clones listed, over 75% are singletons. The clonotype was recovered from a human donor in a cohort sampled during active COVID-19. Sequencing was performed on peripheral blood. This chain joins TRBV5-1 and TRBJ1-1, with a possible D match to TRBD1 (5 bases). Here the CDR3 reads CASRQDTEAFF. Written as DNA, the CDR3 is TGCGCCAGCAGACAGGACACTGAAGCTTTCTTT.